One and the same sample provided the 6 T cell receptor beta chains below, sequenced in a study of response to subunit inactivated influenza vaccine. TCRdb ran MiXCR on the RT-PCR reads and lists one entry per CDR3 protein. Among 550,000 to 650,000 distinct CDR3 sequences listed, 12% were seen once. The sample consisted of PBMCs from blood, taken on the day of vaccination. The receptor set was obtained from a man aged 50-60 years who received an inactivated influenza vaccine.

V is TRBV12-3 or TRBV12-4 and J is TRBJ2-2; either TRBD1 or TRBD2 may fit D (5 bases each). The germline V and J ends were trimmed by 1 base and 6 bases, with 21 bases remaining between them. The CDR3 covers 18 residues. CDR3 DNA sequence: TGTGCCAGCAGTTTAGGTCATTCCGCAGGGACCGTGGCCGGGGAGCTGTTTTTT. This encodes CASSLGHSAGTVAGELFF.

This chain connects TRBV25-1 to TRBJ2-1; 10 positions match TRBD1. The CDR3 is made up of 16 amino acids. CDR1 MGHDK and CDR2 SYGVNS come from the germline V gene. J was trimmed by 7 bases and V by 3 bases; bases with no gene match: 9. DNA of the CDR3: TGTGCCAGCAGTGATACCGTCTGGGACAGGGGAAATGAGCAGTTCTTC. Its protein is CASSDTVWDRGNEQFF.

There are a few counts of this clonotype. The chain employs TRBV27 and TRBJ2-7; TRBD2 aligns across 9 bases. The germline V gene has CDR1 MNHEY and CDR2 SMNVEV (reference sequence). The CDR3 runs 15 residues. Unmatched junction bases numbered 8, after V lost 4 bases and J lost 4 bases. DNA of the CDR3: TGTGCCAGCAGTTCGGTTAGCGGGGGAATATACGAGCAGTACTTC. It codes for CASSSVSGGIYEQYF.

This clonotype has a handful of counts. The rearrangement links TRBV20-1 to TRBJ2-1; a weak D match, TRBD2 (5 bases). V was shortened by 3 bases and J by 8 bases, with 17 bases between the two germline ends. Germline CDR1 and CDR2: DFQATT and SNEGSKA (reference sequence). CDR3 length: 14 residues. The CDR3 is CSASPDSVPHEQFF. CDR3 DNA: TGCAGTGCTAGCCCGGACTCGGTCCCGCATGAGCAGTTCTTC.

This chain joins TRBV20-1 and TRBJ2-1; D may match TRBD1 or TRBD2 (5 bases each). Trimming shortened V by 3 bases and J by 6 bases, and 18 bases separated the two germline ends. The germline V gene has CDR1 DFQATT and CDR2 SNEGSKA (reference sequence). The CDR3 loop spans 15 amino acids. CDR3: CSASWGNGKLNEQFF. The CDR3 DNA reads as TGCAGTGCTAGTTGGGGGAACGGGAAGCTCAATGAGCAGTTCTTC.

This chain joins TRBV9 and TRBJ2-2; D perhaps matches TRBD2 (5 bases). Germline V gene data show CDR1 as SGDLS and CDR2 as YYNGEE. This CDR3 contains 16 residues. Deletions cut 2 bases from V and 3 bases from J, with 14 bases between. CDR3 protein: CASSVQSGEYTGELFF. Written as DNA, the CDR3 is TGTGCCAGCAGCGTTCAATCCGGGGAGTACACCGGGGAGCTGTTTTTT.